The T cell receptor (beta chain) under discussion was sequenced for a study of post-analysis software for immune sequencing data (dated by TCRdb to between 2015 and 2016). At the level of the whole study: Disease courses on record covered relapsing-remitting, secondary progressive and progressive-relapsing multiple sclerosis, though some patients had no subtype annotation. The multiple sclerosis patient repertoires were compared with some twelve previously published healthy control repertoires from donors aged about 6 to 26 years. A subset of samples was prepared in parallel using single-end sample barcoding, then pooled and co-amplified after Illumina adapter ligation. The investigation overall reported the following: Roughly 5 TRBV segments, including TRBV5-6, TRBV5-1 and TRBV20-1, were significantly more frequent in patients than controls. Significantly lower normalized Chao1 diversity was found in multiple sclerosis patients than in controls, suggesting substantial peripheral T-cell clonal expansion. The control group was slightly older than the multiple sclerosis patient group. Strong co-clustering of samples prepared in the same batch was shown by direct clustering with F measure, prompting a batch-effect correction.

Library construction relied on PCR. The instrument was an Illumina HiSeq 2500. Unique molecular identifiers were incorporated into TCR beta cDNA libraries to reduce PCR and sequencing biases. Roughly 500,000 cDNA molecules were obtained per 1 to 10 million input T cells, so each molecule approximated one T cell. The patient libraries were prepared and sequenced with the same protocol used for the earlier healthy control dataset. Samples belonging to the same batch were prepared together, multiplexed and sequenced on a shared HiSeq lane. Per the authors' processing: Raw barcoded reads were processed with MIGEC, and single-read molecular identifier groups were discarded before consensus assembly and CDR3 extraction. VDJtools was used for post-analysis of the clonotype tables, and diversity was normalized by down-sampling every dataset to the size of the smallest sample. In repertoire overlap clustering, CDR3 amino acid sequences, but not nucleotide sequences, were matched to correct batch-related cross-sample contamination. The public reads were quality trimmed at Q25 with fastp and then assembled into clones with MiXCR by TCRdb, keeping productive beta chains. Identical CDR3 protein sequences are pooled into one entry, listed with their most common genes and DNA. TCRdb assigned the V and J calls; the authors' analysis was not used. Recorded for this sample are about 800,000 distinct CDR3 sequences; roughly 30% of them occurred a single time. In total, the top ten clones hold under 0.7% of the sample.

To demonstrate the VDJtools post-analysis software, the study profiled TCR beta repertoires from the peripheral blood of about a dozen young patients with multiple sclerosis. The multiple sclerosis patients were children and adolescents between roughly 6 and 16 years of age. V drops 0 bases and J drops 8 bases, leaving 14 bases in between. CDR1 and CDR2, per the germline V gene, are SGDLS and YYNGEE. Inclusive of the bounding cysteine and phenylalanine, the CDR3 is 15 residues long. Just CDR3 DNA is preserved here, 45 bases in frame from base 1. On this clonotype: Its binding antigen is unknown. No base quality values were provided; no much bigger clone lies one nucleotide off.

The sequence joins TRBV9 to TRBJ1-4; the D region possibly corresponds to TRBD1 (6 bases align). The sequenced material came from blood. The clonotype originates from a girl under 18 with multiple sclerosis. The DNA is as follows: TGTGCCAGCAGCGTAGCAGGGGATTCTAGGGAAAAACTGTTTTTT. It encodes CASSVAGDSREKLFF.